This T cell receptor (beta chain) is drawn from a study of T-cell memory formation after mild COVID-19. The study's findings and limits: CD4+ contracting clones lay mainly in CM and EM, CD8+ ones in EMRA.

TCRdb re-called the 5' RACE reads through MiXCR, storing one row per CDR3 protein. The repertoire holds around 340,000 distinct CDR3 sequences, with under 15% as singletons. Germline CDR1 is SGHRS and CDR2 is YFSETQ. Trimming took off 0 bases at V and 8 bases at J, with 15 bases between the two ends. The CDR3 has 16 amino acids. The table lists this clonotype with many counts. Its matching antigen is unknown. The chain employs TRBV5-1 and TRBJ1-6; TRBD1 is a possible D gene (5 bases). Sequencing used PBMCs or a T cell subset sorted from them (not recorded which). The source is a man between 18 and 29 years old who had mild COVID-19 (a few samples of this study predate the infection). Cell type and time point are not known. CDR3 coding DNA: TGCGCCAGCAGCTTGGAGGCTGGGGGGAGTTATTCACCCCTCCACTTT. Translation gives CASSLEAGGSYSPLHF.